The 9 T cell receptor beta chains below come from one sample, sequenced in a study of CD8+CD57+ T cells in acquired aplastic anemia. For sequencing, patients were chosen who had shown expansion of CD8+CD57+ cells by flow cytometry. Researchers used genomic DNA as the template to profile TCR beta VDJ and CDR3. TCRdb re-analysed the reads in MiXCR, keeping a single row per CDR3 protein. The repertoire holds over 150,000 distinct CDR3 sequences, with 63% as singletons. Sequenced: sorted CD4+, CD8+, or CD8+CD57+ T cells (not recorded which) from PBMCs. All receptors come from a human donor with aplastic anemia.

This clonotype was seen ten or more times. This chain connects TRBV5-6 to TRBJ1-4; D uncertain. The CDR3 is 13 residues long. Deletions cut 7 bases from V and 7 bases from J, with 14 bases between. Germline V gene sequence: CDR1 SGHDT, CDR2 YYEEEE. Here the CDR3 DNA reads TGTGCCAGCCCAGGAGGTTGGGGTGAAAAACTGTTTTTT. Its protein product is CASPGGWGEKLFF.

The CDR3 region has the DNA TGTGCCAGCACCGGACAGGGGGCGCGGGAAGAGACCCAGTACTTC. Its translation is CASTGQGAREETQYF. The rearrangement links TRBV2 to TRBJ2-5; 11 positions agree with TRBD1. This CDR3 region has 15 residues. The V and J ends lost 7 bases and 3 bases, in that order; junction bases with no gene match: 7. The V gene's germline CDR1 is SNHLY and CDR2 FYNNEI.

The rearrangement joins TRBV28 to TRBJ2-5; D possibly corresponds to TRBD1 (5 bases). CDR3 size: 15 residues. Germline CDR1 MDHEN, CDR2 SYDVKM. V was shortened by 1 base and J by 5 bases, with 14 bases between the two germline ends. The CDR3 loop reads CASSLYGQGTETQYF. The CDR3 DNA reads TGTGCCAGCAGTTTATATGGGCAGGGAACGGAGACCCAGTACTTC.

The CDR3 reads CASSKQGARDTEAFF. Written as DNA, the CDR3 is TGTGCCAGTAGTAAGCAGGGGGCAAGGGACACTGAAGCTTTCTTT. The V and J genes are TRBV19 and TRBJ1-1, with 8 bases fitting TRBD1. V lost 4 bases and J lost 3; bases outside the gene matches: 7. This CDR3 spans 15 amino acids. CDR1 is LNHDA and CDR2 is SQIVND in the germline V gene (reference sequence).

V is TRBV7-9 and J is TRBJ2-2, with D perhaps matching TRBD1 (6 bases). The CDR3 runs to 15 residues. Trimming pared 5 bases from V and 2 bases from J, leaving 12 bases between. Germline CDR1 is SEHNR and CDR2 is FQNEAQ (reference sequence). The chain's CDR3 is CASSPGQINTGELFF. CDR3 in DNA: TGTGCCAGCAGCCCCGGACAGATTAACACCGGGGAGCTGTTTTTT.

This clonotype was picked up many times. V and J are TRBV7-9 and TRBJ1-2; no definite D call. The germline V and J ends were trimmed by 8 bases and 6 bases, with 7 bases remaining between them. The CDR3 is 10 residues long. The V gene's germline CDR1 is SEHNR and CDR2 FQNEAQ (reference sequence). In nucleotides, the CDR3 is TGTGCCAGCGGAGATAATGGCTACACCTTC. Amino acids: CASGDNGYTF.

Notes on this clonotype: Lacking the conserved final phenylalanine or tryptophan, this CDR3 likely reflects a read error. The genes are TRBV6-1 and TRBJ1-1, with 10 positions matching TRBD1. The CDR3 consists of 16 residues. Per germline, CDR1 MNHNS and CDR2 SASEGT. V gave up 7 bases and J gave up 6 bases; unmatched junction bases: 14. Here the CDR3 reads CASIPRQGALESEAFL. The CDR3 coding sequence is TGTGCCAGCATCCCCCGACAGGGGGCGTTGGAGTCTGAAGCTTTCCTT.

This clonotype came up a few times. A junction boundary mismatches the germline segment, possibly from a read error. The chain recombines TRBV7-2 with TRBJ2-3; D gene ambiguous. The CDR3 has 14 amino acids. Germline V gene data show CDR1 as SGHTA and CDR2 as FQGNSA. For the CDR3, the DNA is TGCGCCAGCAGCCAAGAAATCGGTATCGATACGCAGTATTTT. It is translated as CASSQEIGIDTQYF.

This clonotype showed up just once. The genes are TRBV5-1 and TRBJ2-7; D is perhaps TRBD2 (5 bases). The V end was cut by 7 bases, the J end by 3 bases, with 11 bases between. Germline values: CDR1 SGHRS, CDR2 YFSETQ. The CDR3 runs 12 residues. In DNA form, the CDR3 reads TGCGCCAGCTCACCGGAGGTCTACGAGCAGTACTTC. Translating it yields CASSPEVYEQYF. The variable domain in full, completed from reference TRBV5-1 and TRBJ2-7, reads KAGVTQTPRYLIKTRGQQVTLSCSPISGHRSVSWYQQTPGQGLQFLFEYFSETQRNKGNFPGRFSGRQFSNSRSEMNVSTLELGDSALYLCASSPEVYEQYFGPGTRLTVT.